Listed below are T cell receptor beta chains from one sample, sequenced in a study of human T cells and chemical hapten exposure. From the RACE reads, TCRdb called clonotypes with MiXCR, one entry per CDR3 protein. The table records 270,000 or so distinct CDR3 sequences, around 7.3% of them present only once. Sequencing used whole blood, obtained in connection with sensitization to the hapten diphenylcyclopropenone (DPC). These receptor sequences come from a man younger than 30 with alopecia areata. Some clones in this sample may be carry-over from other donors' samples. CDR3s include the opening cysteine and the closing phenylalanine or tryptophan. A D gene is named only where the DNA matches it firmly. Clone size is stated in some rows and not others, as once, few, many or a class when expanded.

abundance: NA
d_gene: NA
j_gene: TRBJ2-1
v_gene: TRBV10-3
CDR3nt: TGTGCCATCAGTGAGTACAGGTACAATGAGCAGTTCTTC
CDR3aa: CAISEYRYNEQFF

abundance: NA
d_gene: NA
j_gene: TRBJ2-1
v_gene: TRBV11-3
CDR3nt: TGTGCCAGCAGCTTAGATACGTCGGGAAGGCAGTTCTTC
CDR3aa: CASSLDTSGRQFF

abundance: few
d_gene: NA
j_gene: TRBJ1-5
v_gene: TRBV3-1
CDR3nt: TGTGCCAGCAGCCAAGGGGCGGGGCTTTGGAATCAGCCCCAGCATTTT
CDR3aa: CASSQGAGLWNQPQHF

abundance: few
d_gene: NA
j_gene: TRBJ1-1
v_gene: TRBV12-3/TRBV12-4
CDR3nt: TGTGCCAGCATTAGGACTTGGACTGAAGCTTTCTTT
CDR3aa: CASIRTWTEAFF

abundance: NA
d_gene: TRBD2
j_gene: TRBJ2-5
v_gene: TRBV3-1
CDR3nt: TGTGCCAGCAGCCAAGGGACTAGCGGGGTTTCAGAGACCCAGTACTTC
CDR3aa: CASSQGTSGVSETQYF

abundance: few
d_gene: NA
j_gene: TRBJ1-1
v_gene: TRBV6-5
CDR3nt: TGTGCCAGCAGTTATCGGGGGGCCCTCGAAGCTTTCTTT
CDR3aa: CASSYRGALEAFF

abundance: NA
d_gene: NA
j_gene: TRBJ1-1
v_gene: TRBV21-1
CDR3nt: TGTGCCAGCAGCAAACCAACGGCGGTTCTGGTGAACACTGAAGCTTTCTTT
CDR3aa: CASSKPTAVLVNTEAFF

abundance: many
d_gene: TRBD1
j_gene: TRBJ1-1
v_gene: TRBV28
CDR3nt: TGTGCCAGCAGTTCGGGACAGGAGAACACTGAAGCTTTCTTT
CDR3aa: CASSSGQENTEAFF

abundance: NA
d_gene: TRBD1
j_gene: TRBJ1-1
v_gene: TRBV28
CDR3nt: TGTGCCACTATACAGGGGTCTGTTCCGGACACTGAAGCTTTCTTT
CDR3aa: CATIQGSVPDTEAFF

abundance: many
d_gene: TRBD2
j_gene: TRBJ2-1
v_gene: TRBV12-3/TRBV12-4
CDR3nt: TGTGCCAGCAGTTTAAGGAGGCGGGGGGGCTGGGATGAGCAGTTCTTC
CDR3aa: CASSLRRRGGWDEQFF

abundance: few
d_gene: NA
j_gene: TRBJ1-6
v_gene: TRBV4-3
CDR3nt: TGCGCCAGCAGCCAAGATTTGGGGGCAGGTTCACCCCTCCACTTT
CDR3aa: CASSQDLGAGSPLHF

abundance: many
d_gene: NA
j_gene: TRBJ1-2
v_gene: TRBV11-2
CDR3nt: TGTGCCAGCAGCTTAGATCTCCGGACAAATGGCTACACCTTC
CDR3aa: CASSLDLRTNGYTF

abundance: few
d_gene: NA
j_gene: TRBJ1-1
v_gene: TRBV12-3/TRBV12-4
CDR3nt: TGTGCCAGCAGTTTCTCCAGGGTTGAAGCTTTCTTT
CDR3aa: CASSFSRVEAFF

abundance: few
d_gene: NA
j_gene: TRBJ1-5
v_gene: TRBV6-2/TRBV6-3
CDR3nt: TGTGCCAGCAGTAGATCATTTAGCAATCAGCCCCAGCATTTT
CDR3aa: CASSRSFSNQPQHF

abundance: many
d_gene: TRBD1
j_gene: TRBJ1-4
v_gene: TRBV19
CDR3nt: TGTGCCAGTAGTATTCTCCGGGACAGCGACGACTTAAATGAAAAACTGTTTTTT
CDR3aa: CASSILRDSDDLNEKLFF

abundance: few
d_gene: NA
j_gene: TRBJ1-1
v_gene: TRBV4-3
CDR3nt: TGCGCCAGCAGCCGAGGACAGAGGGGAGAAGCTTTCTTT
CDR3aa: CASSRGQRGEAFF

abundance: NA
d_gene: NA
j_gene: TRBJ2-2
v_gene: TRBV12-3/TRBV12-4
CDR3nt: TGTGCCAGCAGCCCCCAGGAGCTCCCAAACACCGGGGAGCTGTTTTTT
CDR3aa: CASSPQELPNTGELFF

abundance: NA
d_gene: NA
j_gene: TRBJ2-5
v_gene: TRBV10-3
CDR3nt: TGTGCCATACATTCTTACAGGGAGGAGACCCAGTACTTC
CDR3aa: CAIHSYREETQYF

abundance: NA
d_gene: NA
j_gene: TRBJ1-2
v_gene: TRBV6-2/TRBV6-3
CDR3nt: TGTGCCAGCAGGGGAATGGATGGCTACACCTTC
CDR3aa: CASRGMDGYTF

abundance: NA
d_gene: TRBD2
j_gene: TRBJ2-1
v_gene: TRBV12-3/TRBV12-4
CDR3nt: TGTGCCAGCACAATAGCGGGGGACAATGAGCAGTTCTTC
CDR3aa: CASTIAGDNEQFF

abundance: NA
d_gene: NA
j_gene: TRBJ2-1
v_gene: TRBV7-2
CDR3nt: TGTGCCAGCAGCTTAATAGGGGATGAGCAGTTCTTC
CDR3aa: CASSLIGDEQFF